This T cell receptor (beta chain) was retrieved from a study of blood T cell repertoires in COVID-19. V was shortened by 3 bases and J by 7 bases, with 6 bases between the two germline ends. This CDR3 region has 11 residues. From germline, CDR1 is SNHLY and CDR2 FYNNEI. Profiled with immunoSEQ multiplex PCR; TCRdb holds only in-frame clones, not every one. The table lists 180,000 or so clones, 80% to 90% of them singletons, with roughly 15% in the top ten. The chain combines TRBV2 with TRBJ1-1; unclear D gene. The sequencing sample was made of PBMCs or T cells enriched from blood (not recorded which). The receptor's source is a man in his forties or fifties who had recovered from COVID-19. CDR3 nucleotide sequence: TGTGCCAGCAGTGAGTTCGTTGAAGCTTTCTTT. It encodes CASSEFVEAFF.